These 32 T cell receptor beta chains share one sample of origin, sequenced in a study of blood T cell repertoires in COVID-19. Profiled with immunoSEQ multiplex PCR; TCRdb holds only in-frame clones, not every one. Among roughly 38,000 clones listed, more than 80% were seen once. The sequencing sample was made of peripheral blood. The receptors come from a man between 60 and 75 years old in a cohort sampled during active COVID-19.

V is TRBV2 and J is TRBJ1-6; D possibly corresponds to TRBD1 (6 bases). CDR3 size: 14 residues. Trimming left V 5 bases short and J 9 bases short, with 14 bases between. Germline V gene lookup returns CDR1 SNHLY and CDR2 FYNNEI. CDR3: CASSKPGHLSPLHF. The CDR3 bases are TGTGCCAGCAGTAAACCGGGACACCTTTCACCCCTCCACTTT.

This clone has only one observation. J is TRBJ1-1 and V is TRBV30; no reliable D call. The CDR3 length is 12 residues. Germline CDR1 reads GTSNPN; CDR2 reads SVGIG (reference sequence). Trimming stripped 8 bases from V and 0 bases from J, with 10 bases between. The CDR3, as DNA: TGTGCCCGAGGAAGAATGAACACTGAAGCTTTCTTT. Its protein product is CARGRMNTEAFF.

J is TRBJ2-7 and V is TRBV6-5, with unresolved D. CDR1 is MNHEY, CDR2 SVGAGI, per germline. The CDR3 spans 12 residues. V shed 8 bases and J shed 2 bases, with 10 bases lying between them. This CDR3 is CASVARTYEQYF. CDR3 nucleotide sequence: TGTGCCAGCGTAGCAAGGACCTACGAGCAGTACTTC.

The rearrangement joins TRBV7-9 to TRBJ1-1; 7 nucleotides agree with TRBD1. Per the germline V gene, CDR1 is SEHNR and CDR2 is FQNEAQ (reference sequence). The CDR3 consists of 13 residues. After removal of 8 bases from V and 11 bases from J, the junction contained 14 bases not matched to a gene. The CDR3: CASSNDRVNVAFF. CDR3 nucleotide sequence: TGTGCCAGCTCGAACGACAGGGTAAATGTGGCTTTCTTT. Using reference TRBV7-9 and TRBJ1-1 for the parts outside the CDR3, the full variable domain is DTGVSQNPRHKITKRGQNVTFRCDPISEHNRLYWYRQTLGQGPEFLTYFQNEAQLEKSRLLSDRFSAERPKGSFSTLEIQRTEQGDSAMYLCASSNDRVNVAFFGQGTRLTVV.

The chain links TRBV6-5 to TRBJ1-2, with D unclear. The V gene lost 6 bases and the J gene lost 8 bases, with 13 bases spanning the gap. The CDR3 is made up of 12 amino acids. Germline CDR1 MNHEY, CDR2 SVGAGI. The DNA for the CDR3 is TGTGCCAGCAGAACGACAAAGCTCGGCTACACCTTC. Translating gives CASRTTKLGYTF.

This clone appeared once. The chain couples TRBV7-6 to TRBJ2-5, with unresolved D. Germline V CDR1 and CDR2: SGHVS, FNYEAQ. V lost 3 bases to trimming and J lost 2 bases, with 7 bases between them. CDR3 length: 13 residues. The CDR3: CASSFSYQETQYF. The CDR3 nucleotides are TGTGCCAGCAGCTTTTCCTATCAAGAGACCCAGTACTTC.

The rearrangement links TRBV29-1 to TRBJ2-2, with no clear D. Germline loops: CDR1 SQVTM, CDR2 ANQGSEA. Deletions cut 4 bases from V and 5 bases from J, with 5 bases between. This CDR3 is 11 amino acids long. CDR3 residues: CSVGVTGELFF. DNA of the CDR3: TGCAGCGTTGGAGTTACCGGGGAGCTGTTTTTT.

Only a few counts were recorded for this clone. The chain has TRBV27 and TRBJ2-1; maybe TRBD2 (6 bases). V lost 1 base and J lost 9, with 16 bases in between. The CDR3 has 15 amino acids. Germline V CDR1 and CDR2: MNHEY, SMNVEV (reference sequence). The CDR3 nucleotides are TGTGCCAGCAGTTTATATGGGTCCGGGGGAAGTGAGCAGTTCTTC. Amino acids: CASSLYGSGGSEQFF.

The chain employs TRBV6-2 or TRBV6-3 and TRBJ2-1, with a tentative D call TRBD1 (6 bases). Deletions cut 6 bases from V and 15 bases from J, with 15 bases between. CDR3 length: 11 amino acids. Germline V gene lookup returns CDR1 MNHEY and CDR2 SVGEGT. The CDR3: CASSHGQFMFF. The CDR3 DNA reads TGTGCCAGCAGCCACGGACAGTTTATGTTCTTC.

The V gene is TRBV7-7, the J gene TRBJ2-5; possibly TRBD2 for D (6 bases). Trimming took off 4 bases at V and 7 bases at J, with 16 bases between the two ends. Germline loops: CDR1 SSHAT, CDR2 FNYEAQ (reference sequence). This CDR3 contains 14 residues. The CDR3 spells CASSSRGLGGTQYF. CDR3 bases: TGTGCCAGCAGCTCCCGAGGACTCGGGGGGACCCAGTACTTC.

The DNA for the CDR3 is TGTGCCAGCATATTAGACAGGTACTATGGCTACACCTTC. Protein sequence: CASILDRYYGYTF. V gene TRBV6-5 combines with J gene TRBJ1-2; maybe TRBD1 (6 bases). The ends were cut back, 7 bases at V and 3 bases at J, with 12 bases in the middle. The CDR3 length is 13 residues. Germline V CDR1 and CDR2: MNHEY, SVGAGI.

The V call is TRBV7-6, the J call TRBJ2-3; 11 bases map to TRBD2. The CDR3 is made up of 20 amino acids. The V and J ends lost 1 base and 4 bases, in that order; junction bases with no gene match: 16. In germline, CDR1 is SGHVS, CDR2 FNYEAQ. The CDR3 DNA follows: TGTGCCAGCAGCTTAGTCGGACAAGGCTCGGGACTAGCGGTTTCAGATACGCAGTATTTT. Its translation is CASSLVGQGSGLAVSDTQYF. Variable domain in full (rest from reference TRBV7-6 and TRBJ2-3): GAGVSQSPRYKVTKRGQDVALRCDPISGHVSLYWYRQALGQGPEFLTYFNYEAQQDKSGLPNDRFSAERPEGSISTLTIQRTEQRDSAMYRCASSLVGQGSGLAVSDTQYFGPGTRLTVL.

In this sample, this clone turned up once. V usage is TRBV4-3 and J usage is TRBJ2-5, with 11 bases that match TRBD1. Losses at the gene ends were 0 bases for V and 7 bases for J; bases not matched to a gene: 10. Per the germline V gene, CDR1 is LGHNA and CDR2 is YSLEER. This CDR3 region has 17 residues. The CDR3 region is CASSQDRTGGPRGTQYF. The DNA for the CDR3 is TGCGCCAGCAGCCAAGATAGGACAGGGGGCCCTCGGGGGACCCAGTACTTC.

There are a few counts of this clone. The V gene is TRBV4-3, the J gene TRBJ2-2; D perhaps matches TRBD1 (5 bases). V lost 1 base, J lost 2 bases, and 11 bases lay in between. Germline V gene lookup returns CDR1 LGHNA and CDR2 YSLEER. The CDR3 length is 16 residues. The CDR3 nucleotides read TGCGCCAGCAGCCAAGCCCTCACAGGAAACACCGGGGAGCTGTTTTTT. This encodes CASSQALTGNTGELFF.

The chain is built from TRBV19 and TRBJ2-7; 10 bases align to TRBD2. Germline-derived CDR1 and CDR2 are LNHDA and SQIVND (reference sequence). J was trimmed by 2 bases and V by 10 bases; bases with no gene match: 11. CDR3 size: 15 residues. This chain's CDR3 is CATHPPSGGTYEQYF. The CDR3 DNA reads as TGTGCCACTCACCCCCCTAGCGGGGGAACCTACGAGCAGTACTTC. Full variable domain (missing parts from reference TRBV19 and TRBJ2-7): DGGITQSPKYLFRKEGQNVTLSCEQNLNHDAMYWYRQDPGQGLRLIYYSQIVNDFQKGDIAEGYSVSREKKESFPLTVTSAQKNPTAFYLCATHPPSGGTYEQYFGPGTRLTVT.

The chain uses TRBV18 and TRBJ2-3; 9 bases line up with TRBD2. The CDR3 length is 17 residues. Trimming cost V 1 base and J 6 bases; bases outside gene matches: 11. Germline V gives CDR1 KGHSH, CDR2 LQKENI. The CDR3 nucleotides read TGTGCCAGCTCACCACGACTTGCGGGGGGGGTGCCGGATACGCAGTATTTT. Residues: CASSPRLAGGVPDTQYF.

This clone is a singleton in its sample. The chain recombines TRBV5-1 with TRBJ2-1, with TRBD1 identical over 7 bases. The CDR3 totals 14 residues. V shed 4 bases, J shed 6 bases, and the junction held 7 bases outside the gene matches. Germline loops: CDR1 SGHRS, CDR2 YFSETQ. CDR3 in DNA: TGCGCCAGCAGCAAGACGTGGACAGGCAATGAGCAGTTCTTC. Translated, it gives CASSKTWTGNEQFF.

The chain uses TRBV13 and TRBJ2-7; maybe TRBD1 (5 bases). V gave up 2 bases and J gave up 2 bases, with 13 bases separating them. Looked up from germline, CDR1 is PRHDT and CDR2 is FYEKMQ (reference sequence). The CDR3 contains 15 residues. DNA of the CDR3: TGTGCCAGCAGCTTATCCCCCGACAGCACCTACGAGCAGTACTTC. Encoded protein: CASSLSPDSTYEQYF.

The chain couples TRBV2 to TRBJ1-6, with TRBD1 identical over 8 bases. With V trimmed by 0 bases and J by 7 bases, 5 bases remained unmatched. From germline, CDR1 is SNHLY and CDR2 FYNNEI. The CDR3 has 16 residues. The CDR3 spells CASSEAVDRDNSPLHF. In nucleotides, the CDR3 is TGTGCCAGCAGTGAAGCGGTGGACAGGGACAATTCACCCCTCCACTTT.

V and J are TRBV4-3 and TRBJ2-1; 11 nucleotides align to TRBD2. V dropped 0 bases and J dropped 7; count of bases not matched to a gene: 5. Germline CDR1 and CDR2: LGHNA and YSLEER. This CDR3 contains 16 residues. CDR3 amino acids: CASSQDSTSGGNEQFF. DNA of the CDR3: TGCGCCAGCAGCCAAGATAGCACTAGCGGGGGAAATGAGCAGTTCTTC.

This clone was found once. The CDR3 nucleotides read TGCAGCGTTGAAGTCAATAAGATAAGGGGTAGTGATGGCTACACCTTC. Its protein is CSVEVNKIRGSDGYTF. The rearrangement uses TRBV29-1 and TRBJ1-2; tentatively, D is TRBD1 (5 bases). Per germline, CDR1 SQVTM and CDR2 ANQGSEA. Trimming removed 1 base at V and 6 bases at J, with 21 bases between. The CDR3 length is 16 residues.

This clone is classed as medium-sized (0.01 to 0.1%). Sequence at one end of the junction differs from germline and may be a read error. V gene TRBV7-9 combines with J gene TRBJ2-1; 9 bases are shared with TRBD1. Germline V gene data show CDR1 as SEHNR and CDR2 as FQNEAQ (reference sequence). CDR3 length: 12 residues. In nucleotides, the CDR3 is TGTGCCAGCAGCCCACTCGGACAGGGGAAGATCTTC. It is translated as CASSPLGQGKIF. The full variable domain, rest sourced from reference TRBV7-9 and TRBJ2-1, is DTGVSQNPRHKITKRGQNVTFRCDPISEHNRLYWYRQTLGQGPEFLTYFQNEAQLEKSRLLSDRFSAERPKGSFSTLEIQRTEQGDSAMYLCASSPLGQGKIFGPGTRLTVL.

The chain combines TRBV6-5 with TRBJ1-5, with a possible D match to TRBD1 (5 bases). The germline V gene has CDR1 MNHEY and CDR2 SVGAGI. Trimming pared 7 bases from V and 5 bases from J, leaving 15 bases between. The CDR3 covers 14 residues. The CDR3 bases are TGTGCCAGCACTTTTCAGGGTATCGATCAGCCCCAGCATTTT. Translated: CASTFQGIDQPQHF.

The chain employs TRBV19 and TRBJ1-5; a possible D gene is TRBD1 (5 bases). This CDR3 spans 15 amino acids. Germline CDR1 and CDR2: LNHDA and SQIVND (reference sequence). Trimming took off 3 bases at V and 3 bases at J, with 12 bases between the two ends. Here the CDR3 DNA reads TGTGCCAGTAGTATGACAGCTTGGGCCAATCAGCCCCAGCATTTT. Translated, it gives CASSMTAWANQPQHF.

The chain has TRBV4-2 and TRBJ2-7; 14 nucleotides align to TRBD2. CDR3 length: 17 amino acids. Germline CDR1 reads LGHNA; CDR2 reads YNFKEQ. Germline trimming cut 0 bases from V and 4 bases from J; bases unmatched to any gene: 5. The CDR3 DNA is TGTGCCAGCAGCCAAGAGCCTGGGACTAGCGGGAGATACGAGCAGTACTTC. It translates to CASSQEPGTSGRYEQYF.

V usage is TRBV19 and J usage is TRBJ1-5; 7 nucleotides line up with TRBD1. V lost 6 bases to trimming and J lost 4 bases; unmatched junction nucleotides: 6. This CDR3 is built from 14 residues. Germline V gene sequence: CDR1 LNHDA, CDR2 SQIVND (reference sequence). The DNA for the CDR3 is TGTGCCAGTAGAAAGGACAGGTTAAATCAGCCCCAGCATTTT. Translation: CASRKDRLNQPQHF. The whole variable domain, remainder taken from reference TRBV19 and TRBJ1-5, is DGGITQSPKYLFRKEGQNVTLSCEQNLNHDAMYWYRQDPGQGLRLIYYSQIVNDFQKGDIAEGYSVSREKKESFPLTVTSAQKNPTAFYLCASRKDRLNQPQHFGDGTRLSIL.

The V gene is TRBV12-3 or TRBV12-4, the J gene TRBJ2-7; 8 positions agree with TRBD2. The CDR3 has 13 residues. J lost 6 bases, V lost 10 bases, and 11 bases had no gene match. CDR3 protein: CAISHRGGREQYF. CDR3 nucleotide sequence: TGTGCCATTTCGCACCGGGGGGGCCGCGAGCAGTACTTC.

The V gene is TRBV9, the J gene TRBJ1-1; no clear D gene. V was cut by 0 bases and J by 1 base, with 4 bases left in between. Germline CDR1 is SGDLS and CDR2 is YYNGEE. CDR3 length: 13 residues. The DNA of the CDR3 is TGTGCCAGCAGCGTAGCGTCGAACACTGAAGCTTTCTTT. It translates to CASSVASNTEAFF.

The V and J genes are TRBV25-1 and TRBJ2-7; 9 bases match TRBD1. Germline assignment: CDR1 MGHDK and CDR2 SYGVNS. With 7 bases clipped from V and 8 bases from J, the junction kept 9 bases outside the gene matches. The CDR3 is made up of 13 amino acids. The CDR3 protein is CASIGTGNTKQYF. Here the CDR3 DNA reads TGTGCCAGCATCGGGACAGGGAATACGAAGCAGTACTTC.

This chain uses TRBV5-1 with TRBJ2-2, with 7 bases identical to TRBD1. The J segment lost 7 bases and the V segment lost 4 bases, leaving 7 bases of the junction unmatched. This CDR3 region has 14 residues. The germline V gene encodes CDR1 SGHRS and CDR2 YFSETQ. Written as DNA, the CDR3 is TGCGCCAGCAGCAGAGAGGGGGCTATCGGGGAGCTGTTTTTT. Its translation is CASSREGAIGELFF. The full variable domain, rest sourced from reference TRBV5-1 and TRBJ2-2, is KAGVTQTPRYLIKTRGQQVTLSCSPISGHRSVSWYQQTPGQGLQFLFEYFSETQRNKGNFPGRFSGRQFSNSRSEMNVSTLELGDSALYLCASSREGAIGELFFGEGSRLTVL.

This rearrangement joins TRBV5-1 to TRBJ2-1; 7 bases align to TRBD2. CDR1 and CDR2 (germline): SGHRS, YFSETQ. Unmatched junction bases numbered 13, after V lost 4 bases and J lost 9 bases. This CDR3 spans 15 amino acids. CDR3 protein: CASSMTAGPLGEQFF. The CDR3 DNA reads TGCGCCAGCAGCATGACAGCGGGGCCCCTGGGTGAGCAGTTCTTC.

The chain links TRBV29-1 to TRBJ2-6, with D perhaps TRBD2 (6 bases). Trimming shortened V by 7 bases and J by 2 bases, and 15 bases separated the two germline ends. The CDR3 contains 15 residues. Per germline, CDR1 SQVTM and CDR2 ANQGSEA. For the CDR3, the DNA is TGCAGCGCCCTGGGACTTGGAGCTGGGGCCAACGTCCTGACTTTC. Encoded protein: CSALGLGAGANVLTF.